This T cell receptor beta chain comes out of a study of cytomegalovirus exposure and HLA in healthy donors. Study overall: Drawn from HLA-typed donors, 83 million or so unique TCRs were held in an early data release.

CDR3 size: 15 residues. CDR1 and CDR2 from the germline V gene are MGHDK and SYGVNS. Trimming left V 3 bases short and J 0 bases short, with 11 bases between. The primer mix had 60 Vbeta and 13 Jbeta primers. Sequenced by immunoSEQ multiplex PCR; TCRdb stores in-frame clones only, minus some. The table shows about 160,000 clones, with approximately 84% occurring only once. The sequence was collected from a man aged 25-45 years in good health and CMV-seronegative. The sequenced sample consisted of PBMCs. The chain combines TRBV25-1 with TRBJ2-5; tentatively, D is TRBD2 (5 bases). The CDR3 region has the DNA TGTGCCAGCAGTGATGCGAGGGTCTACCAAGAGACCCAGTACTTC. The encoded protein is CASSDARVYQETQYF.